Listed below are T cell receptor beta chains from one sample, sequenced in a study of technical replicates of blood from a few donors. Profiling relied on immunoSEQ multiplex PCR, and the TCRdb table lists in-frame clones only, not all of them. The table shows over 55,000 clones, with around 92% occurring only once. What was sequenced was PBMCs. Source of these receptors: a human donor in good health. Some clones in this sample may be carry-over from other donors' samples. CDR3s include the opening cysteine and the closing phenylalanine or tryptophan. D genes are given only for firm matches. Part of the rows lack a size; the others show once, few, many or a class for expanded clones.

TGCGCCAGCAGCCAAGATTGGTTGGCAGGGGTAGACTATGGCTACACCTTC | CASSQDWLAGVDYGYTF | TRBJ1-2 | NA | TRBV4-1 | NA
TGTGCCAGCAGCGCTATGTGGTCCGGGGCCAACGTCCTGACTTTC | CASSAMWSGANVLTF | TRBJ2-6 | NA | TRBV7-9 | NA
TGTGCCACCAGACAGGGGGAGTTGGTTCGGGAAAAACTGTTTTTT | CATRQGELVREKLFF | TRBJ1-4 | TRBD1 | TRBV15 | NA
TGTGCCAGCAGCCCTCGGGACAGGGGGGGCACTGAAGCTTTCTTT | CASSPRDRGGTEAFF | TRBJ1-1 | TRBD1 | TRBV9 | NA
TGTGCCATCAGTGAGGGGACAGGGGTCTATGGCTACACCTTC | CAISEGTGVYGYTF | TRBJ1-2 | TRBD1 | TRBV10-3 | NA
TGTGCCAGCAGTCAGGGGGCGTCCACCGGGGAGCTGTTTTTT | CASSQGASTGELFF | TRBJ2-2 | TRBD1 | TRBV2 | NA
TGTGCCGGGTGGACACACCACAATGAGCAGTTCTTC | CAGWTHHNEQFF | TRBJ2-1 | NA | TRBV30 | NA
TGTGCCAGCAGCGTTCAGACTTTCAATTCACCCCTCCACTTT | CASSVQTFNSPLHF | TRBJ1-6 | NA | TRBV9 | NA
TGTGCCAGCAGCCCCCAGACAGGGACACTGGGTGAGCAGTTCTTC | CASSPQTGTLGEQFF | TRBJ2-1 | TRBD1 | TRBV9 | NA
TGCAGCGTTGCGGGAGCTGCGTACGAGCAGTACTTC | CSVAGAAYEQYF | TRBJ2-7 | NA | TRBV29-1 | NA
TGTGCCAGCAGCGTGTGGGGACAGGGGGAGTCCTACAATGAGCAGTTCTTC | CASSVWGQGESYNEQFF | TRBJ2-1 | TRBD1 | TRBV9 | NA
TGCGCCAGCAGCCTCGACAGGGGCACTGAAGCTTTCTTT | CASSLDRGTEAFF | TRBJ1-1 | TRBD1 | TRBV5-1 | NA
TGCAGCGTTGGGTCAGGGATCATGAACACTGAAGCTTTCTTT | CSVGSGIMNTEAFF | TRBJ1-1 | NA | TRBV29-1 | NA
TGTGCCAGCAGCGGACAGATGAACACTGAAGCTTTCTTT | CASSGQMNTEAFF | TRBJ1-1 | NA | TRBV9 | NA
TGTGCCAGCAGCATTTCGACAGGGCTATTTGCCGAGCAGTACTTC | CASSISTGLFAEQYF | TRBJ2-7 | TRBD1 | TRBV7-9 | NA
TGCGCCAGCAGCCAAGATGGAGCGGGGGGGCCTTTTAACACCGGGGAGCTGTTTTTT | CASSQDGAGGPFNTGELFF | TRBJ2-2 | TRBD2 | TRBV4-3 | NA
TGCGCCAGCAGCCCCCCGGGACAGACTAATTCACCCCTCCACTTT | CASSPPGQTNSPLHF | TRBJ1-6 | TRBD1 | TRBV5-1 | NA
TGTGCCAGCAGCCCTTTGGGCGGACAGGGGGTTGTTGGGGCCAACGTCCTGACTTTC | CASSPLGGQGVVGANVLTF | TRBJ2-6 | TRBD1 | TRBV9 | once
TGTGCCAGCAGTCGATGGGACAGCTACGAGCAGTACTTC | CASSRWDSYEQYF | TRBJ2-7 | TRBD1 | TRBV27 | NA
TGTGCCAGCAGCCCACTACCGGTAAGCAATCAGCCCCAGCATTTT | CASSPLPVSNQPQHF | TRBJ1-5 | NA | TRBV5-8 | NA
TGTGCCAGCTCACCACCCGAAAACAGGGGCTATGGCTACACCTTC | CASSPPENRGYGYTF | TRBJ1-2 | TRBD1 | TRBV18 | NA
TGTGCCAGCAGCCCCCGCGGAGGGTCCTACGAGCAGTACTTC | CASSPRGGSYEQYF | TRBJ2-7 | NA | TRBV13 | NA
TGTGCCTGGAGCTGGGGGGGGAAGTATGGCTACACCTTC | CAWSWGGKYGYTF | TRBJ1-2 | NA | TRBV30 | NA
TGTGCCAGCAGTCGGGTACAGGGGGCGGACACTGAAGCTTTCTTT | CASSRVQGADTEAFF | TRBJ1-1 | TRBD1 | TRBV6-5 | NA
TGTGCCAGCAGGACAGGGGCAACTAATGAAAAACTGTTTTTT | CASRTGATNEKLFF | TRBJ1-4 | TRBD1 | TRBV6-1 | NA
TGTGCCAGCAGCCCGGGACATTCCGGCTCCTACGAGCAGTACTTC | CASSPGHSGSYEQYF | TRBJ2-7 | NA | TRBV9 | NA
TGTGCCAGCAGTTTAGGGGGCACCATGCGGGGGGGCCGTGAGACCCAGTACTTC | CASSLGGTMRGGRETQYF | TRBJ2-5 | TRBD2 | TRBV7-3 | NA
TGTGCCAGCAGCTTAGTTTGGGGCATGAACACTGAAGCTTTCTTT | CASSLVWGMNTEAFF | TRBJ1-1 | NA | TRBV7-9 | NA
TGTGCCAGCAGCCAAGTTACGAACACCGGGGAGCTGTTTTTT | CASSQVTNTGELFF | TRBJ2-2 | NA | TRBV4-2 | NA
TGTGCCAGCAGCTTAGCACTTGGGGAGGGCTACACCTTC | CASSLALGEGYTF | TRBJ1-2 | NA | TRBV7-8 | NA
TGTGCCAGCACATGGGGGACAGGGGCCTACGAGCAGTACTTC | CASTWGTGAYEQYF | TRBJ2-7 | TRBD1 | TRBV7-8 | NA
TGCGCCAGTATAAAGGGACAGGGGAGCACAGATACGCAGTATTTT | CASIKGQGSTDTQYF | TRBJ2-3 | TRBD1 | TRBV5-1 | NA
TGTGCCAGCAGCGCGAGGGAGAAGGCGGGGGGGCAGGCCGGGGAGCTGTTTTTT | CASSAREKAGGQAGELFF | TRBJ2-2 | TRBD2 | TRBV27 | NA
TGTGCCAGCAGCGAGCCGGGGGTGAAGGCCTACAATGAGCAGTTCTTC | CASSEPGVKAYNEQFF | TRBJ2-1 | NA | TRBV5-4 | NA
TGTGCCAGCAGCCTCCAGACAGGGGGCATGGAGACCCAGTACTTC | CASSLQTGGMETQYF | TRBJ2-5 | TRBD1 | TRBV7-8 | NA
TGTGCCAGCAGTGTGACTAGCGGGGAGGGGGAGCGGCAGTTCTTC | CASSVTSGEGERQFF | TRBJ2-1 | TRBD2 | TRBV9 | NA
TGTGCCAGCAGCGTTAGGCGGGAGGATACGCAGTATTTT | CASSVRREDTQYF | TRBJ2-3 | TRBD2 | TRBV7-8 | NA
TGTGCTAGTGGCCCCACTGGACAAATAAGGAACGAGCAGTACTTC | CASGPTGQIRNEQYF | TRBJ2-7 | NA | TRBV12-5 | NA
TGTGCCAGCAGCCCTGAGGGGGCCCGAGGAGATACGCAGTATTTT | CASSPEGARGDTQYF | TRBJ2-3 | TRBD1 | TRBV11-2 | NA
TGCAGCGTAACCGACAGATCCGATACGCAGTATTTT | CSVTDRSDTQYF | TRBJ2-3 | NA | TRBV29-1 | NA
TGTGCTAGTGGTCAGACCGGAGTGCGCAATCAGCCCCAGCATTTT | CASGQTGVRNQPQHF | TRBJ1-5 | NA | TRBV12-5 | many
TGCGCCAGCAGCTCGGAGAAAGCCCAGTACTTC | CASSSEKAQYF | TRBJ2-5 | NA | TRBV5-1 | once
TGCGCCAGCAGCCAAGACAGGGGCTCCCTCTATGGCTACACCTTC | CASSQDRGSLYGYTF | TRBJ1-2 | NA | TRBV4-3 | NA
TGTGCCAGCAGCTTGGCCGGACGGGGAATCAACGAGCAGTACTTC | CASSLAGRGINEQYF | TRBJ2-7 | NA | TRBV5-5 | NA
TGCGCCAGCAGCCAAGACCCGACAGGGAACTATGGCTACACCTTC | CASSQDPTGNYGYTF | TRBJ1-2 | TRBD1 | TRBV4-3 | once
TGTGCCAGTAGTAGCCCTGGGGACAGGGCCACAGATACGCAGTATTTT | CASSSPGDRATDTQYF | TRBJ2-3 | TRBD1 | TRBV19 | NA
TGTGCCAGCAGCTCCATGGTGACTTCGTGGGGGGAGCTGTTTTTT | CASSSMVTSWGELFF | TRBJ2-2 | NA | TRBV7-2 | NA
TGTGCCTGGAGTGCAAAAACGGGGAGGGGCAGGGACACTGAAGCTTTCTTT | CAWSAKTGRGRDTEAFF | TRBJ1-1 | NA | TRBV30 | NA
TGTGCCAGCAGCCCCCTGGGGGTAGCGGGGGTGGATACGCAGTATTTT | CASSPLGVAGVDTQYF | TRBJ2-3 | TRBD2 | TRBV9 | NA
TGCGCCAGCAGCCAAGAACCAGCAGGGATGTCAGATACGCAGTATTTT | CASSQEPAGMSDTQYF | TRBJ2-3 | NA | TRBV4-3 | NA
TGTGCCAGCTCACCAGGGACAGGGGGAGGGACTGAAGCTTTCTTT | CASSPGTGGGTEAFF | TRBJ1-1 | TRBD1 | TRBV18 | NA
TGTGCCAGCAGCTTGGGTAGGGGGAACTCTGGAAACACCATATATTTT | CASSLGRGNSGNTIYF | TRBJ1-3 | NA | TRBV5-6 | NA
TGTGCCAGCAGTAACGACAGGGGGAGCATATTTTACACCTTC | CASSNDRGSIFYTF | TRBJ1-2 | TRBD1 | TRBV2 | NA
TGTGCCAGCAGTTACTCGATCGAGGCGGGACAAGAGACCCAGTACTTC | CASSYSIEAGQETQYF | TRBJ2-5 | NA | TRBV6-6 | once
TGTGCCAGCAGCACAAACCGCCAGGTTAGGGAGACCCAGTACTTC | CASSTNRQVRETQYF | TRBJ2-5 | NA | TRBV7-9 | NA
TGCGCCAGCAGTCAATCGGGGACAGGGGGCGCTGAATGGTCAGCTTTCTTT | CASSQSGTGGAEWSAFF | TRBJ1-1 | TRBD1 | TRBV23-1 | once
TGTGCCAGCAGCTTACGGTCGCGGGAGGGGATGGAGACCCAGTACTTC | CASSLRSREGMETQYF | TRBJ2-5 | TRBD2 | TRBV7-6 | NA
TGTGCCAGCCTTAGACTAGCGGGAGCCATTGGTGACCACGAGCAGTACTTC | CASLRLAGAIGDHEQYF | TRBJ2-7 | TRBD2 | TRBV5-6 | NA
TGTGCCAGCATGAGTCGTGCGGGGGGAAGTGAGACCCAGTACTTC | CASMSRAGGSETQYF | TRBJ2-5 | TRBD2 | TRBV6-5 | NA
TGTGCCAGCAATGACAGGCGGGAGAGGGGGGATACGCAGTATTTT | CASNDRRERGDTQYF | TRBJ2-3 | NA | TRBV6-6 | NA